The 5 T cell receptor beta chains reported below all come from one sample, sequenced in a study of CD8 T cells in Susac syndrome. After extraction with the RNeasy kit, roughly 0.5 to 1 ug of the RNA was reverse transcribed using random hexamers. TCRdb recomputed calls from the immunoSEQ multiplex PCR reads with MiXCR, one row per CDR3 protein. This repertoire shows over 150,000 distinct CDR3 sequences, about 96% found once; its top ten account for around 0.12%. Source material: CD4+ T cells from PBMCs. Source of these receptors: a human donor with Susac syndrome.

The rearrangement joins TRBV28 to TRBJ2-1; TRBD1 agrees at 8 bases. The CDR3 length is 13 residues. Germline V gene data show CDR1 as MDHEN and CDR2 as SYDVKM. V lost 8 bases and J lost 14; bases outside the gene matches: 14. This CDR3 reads CASSTPNDRGEFF. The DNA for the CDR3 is TGTGCCAGCTCGACCCCCAATGACAGGGGAGAGTTCTTC.

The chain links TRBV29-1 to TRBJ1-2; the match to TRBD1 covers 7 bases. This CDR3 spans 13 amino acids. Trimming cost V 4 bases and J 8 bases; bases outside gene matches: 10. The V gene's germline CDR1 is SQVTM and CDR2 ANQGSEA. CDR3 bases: TGCAGCGTTGCCAGGGGGGGGGTTATGGGCTACACCTTC. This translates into CSVARGGVMGYTF.

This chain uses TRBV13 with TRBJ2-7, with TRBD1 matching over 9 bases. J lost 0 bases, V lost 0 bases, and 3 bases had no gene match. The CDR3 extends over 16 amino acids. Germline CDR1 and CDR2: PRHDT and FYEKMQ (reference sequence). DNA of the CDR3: TGTGCCAGCAGCTTAGGGGGACAGGGACACTCCTACGAGCAGTACGTC. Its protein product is CASSLGGQGHSYEQYV.

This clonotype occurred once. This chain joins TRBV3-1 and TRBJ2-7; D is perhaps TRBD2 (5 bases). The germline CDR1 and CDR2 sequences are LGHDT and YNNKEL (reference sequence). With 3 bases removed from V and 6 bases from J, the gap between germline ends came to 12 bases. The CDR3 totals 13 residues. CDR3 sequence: CASSQHPSTEQYF. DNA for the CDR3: TGTGCCAGCAGCCAGCATCCTAGCACCGAGCAGTACTTC.

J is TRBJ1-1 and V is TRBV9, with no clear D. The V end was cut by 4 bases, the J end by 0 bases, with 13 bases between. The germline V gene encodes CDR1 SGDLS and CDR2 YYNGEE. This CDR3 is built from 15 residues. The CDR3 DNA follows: TGTGCCAGCAGCCCCCTGATTTCCTTGAACACTGAAGCTTTCTTT. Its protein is CASSPLISLNTEAFF.